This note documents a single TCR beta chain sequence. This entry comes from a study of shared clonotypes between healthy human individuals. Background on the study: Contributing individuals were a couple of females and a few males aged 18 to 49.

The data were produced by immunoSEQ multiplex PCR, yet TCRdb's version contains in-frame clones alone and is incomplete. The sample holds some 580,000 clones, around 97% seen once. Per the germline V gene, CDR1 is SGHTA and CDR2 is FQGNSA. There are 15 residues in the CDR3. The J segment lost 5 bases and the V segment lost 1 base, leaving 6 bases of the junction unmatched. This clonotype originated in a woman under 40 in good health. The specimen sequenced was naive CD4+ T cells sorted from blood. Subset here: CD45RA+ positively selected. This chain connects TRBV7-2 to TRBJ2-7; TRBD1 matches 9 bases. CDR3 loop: CASSLGDRDTNEQYF. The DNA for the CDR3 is TGTGCCAGCAGCTTAGGGGACAGGGATACAAACGAGCAGTACTTC.